These T cell receptor beta chains were read from a single sample in a study of blood T cell repertoires in COVID-19. TCRdb's table, derived via immunoSEQ multiplex PCR, lists solely in-frame clones and lacks some. The sample yields fewer than 200,000 clones, 80% to 90% seen once. The sequenced sample was peripheral blood. The receptor source for this set is a man younger than 35 who had recovered from COVID-19. Each CDR3 is given with its conserved first and last residue. D genes are given only for firm matches. Clone size is shown for a subset of rows, as once, few, many or a class of expanded clone.

cdr3_nt,cdr3_aa,j_call,v_call,clone_size,d_call
TGTGCCAGCAGCCTGCGAGGCGGACAGCCCCAGCATTTT,CASSLRGGQPQHF,TRBJ1-5,TRBV27,-,-
TGTGCCAGCAGCGTAGGCGGGGCCGATGGAAAACTGTTTTTT,CASSVGGADGKLFF,TRBJ1-4,TRBV9,-,-
TGTGCCAGCAGCGTAGTTGACCCCGGGACCGGGGAGCTGTTTTTT,CASSVVDPGTGELFF,TRBJ2-2,TRBV9,-,-
TGTGCCAGCAGTTACTCGACTAGCGGGAGCTACGAGCAGTACTTC,CASSYSTSGSYEQYF,TRBJ2-7,TRBV6-2/TRBV6-3,-,TRBD2
TGTGCCAGCAGCTCCCGCTACGAGCAGTACTTC,CASSSRYEQYF,TRBJ2-7,TRBV5-4,-,-
TGCGCCAGCAGCCCAGGGACTAGCGGGAGGGCTTGGTCCTACAATGAGCAGTTCTTC,CASSPGTSGRAWSYNEQFF,TRBJ2-1,TRBV4-3,-,TRBD2
TGTGCCAGCAGTCTAGCGGGGCCACAAGAGACCCAGTACTTC,CASSLAGPQETQYF,TRBJ2-5,TRBV7-2,-,TRBD2
TGCGCCAGCAGCTCTCGACCAGCGAATTCCTACAATGAGCAGTTCTTC,CASSSRPANSYNEQFF,TRBJ2-1,TRBV5-1,-,-
TGTGGGGTCGGGACTGTAGACTACGAGCAGTACTTC,CGVGTVDYEQYF,TRBJ2-7,TRBV10-3,-,-
TGTGCCAGCAGTGAATCCCCAGGGGTTCGAGGCTACACCTTC,CASSESPGVRGYTF,TRBJ1-2,TRBV2,-,-
TGTGCCAGCAGCTTCCAGGGACTCGGTGAGCAGTTCTTC,CASSFQGLGEQFF,TRBJ2-1,TRBV7-2,-,-
TGTGCCAGCAGCTCGAGGGTGGGGGCGAGAGCTGAAGCTTTCTTT,CASSSRVGARAEAFF,TRBJ1-1,TRBV11-2,-,-
TGTGCCACCAGGACTAGCGGCGAGCAGTACTTC,CATRTSGEQYF,TRBJ2-7,TRBV10-3,-,TRBD2
TGTGCCAGCAGCAACCAAGCCAGGGTTGAGCAGCCCCAGCATTTT,CASSNQARVEQPQHF,TRBJ1-5,TRBV5-5,once,-
TGTGCCAGCAGTTCCGCCGGGACAGGGAATGAAAAACTGTTTTTT,CASSSAGTGNEKLFF,TRBJ1-4,TRBV27,-,TRBD1
TGTGCCAGCAGTTCGGGACTAACTTCAGATACGCAGTATTTT,CASSSGLTSDTQYF,TRBJ2-3,TRBV6-5,-,TRBD2
TGTGCCAGCAGATTCCTTGGGACAGGGAATAATTCACCCCTCCACTTT,CASRFLGTGNNSPLHF,TRBJ1-6,TRBV28,-,TRBD1
TGTGCCAGCAGCCTATTACGGGGGAACACTGAAGCTTTCTTT,CASSLLRGNTEAFF,TRBJ1-1,TRBV5-4,-,-
TGTGCCAGCAGCCCCCGCTCGGGACAGGGGGTCACTGAAGCTTTCTTT,CASSPRSGQGVTEAFF,TRBJ1-1,TRBV7-2,-,TRBD1
TGTGCCAGCAGATCCCGATCTGGCGAGACCCAGTACTTC,CASRSRSGETQYF,TRBJ2-5,TRBV25-1,-,-
TGTGCCAGCAGCCCTCAGGGAACTGTCACAGATACGCAGTATTTT,CASSPQGTVTDTQYF,TRBJ2-3,TRBV7-2,-,-
TGTGCCAGCAGCCGGGACAGGGGGGATGGCTACACCTTC,CASSRDRGDGYTF,TRBJ1-2,TRBV11-3,-,TRBD1
TGTGCCAGCAGTTACTCGTGGACAGGAGCCTACGAGCAGTACTTC,CASSYSWTGAYEQYF,TRBJ2-7,TRBV6-2/TRBV6-3,-,TRBD1
TGTGCCAGCAGCTTAACCAGCGGGATGGAGACCCAGTACTTC,CASSLTSGMETQYF,TRBJ2-5,TRBV5-4,once,TRBD2
TGTGCCAGCAGTTTAGGTAGCCAGGGGATCTACGAGCAGTACTTC,CASSLGSQGIYEQYF,TRBJ2-7,TRBV27,-,-
TGTGCCAGCAGTTCCTCGACTTATACGCAGTATTTT,CASSSSTYTQYF,TRBJ2-3,TRBV28,-,-
TGTGCCAGCAGCGCGAGGACTGGGAACTATGGCTACACCTTC,CASSARTGNYGYTF,TRBJ1-2,TRBV9,-,-
TGTGCCAGCAGGTACCCCAGGGCTGGGGCCAACGTCCTGACTTTC,CASRYPRAGANVLTF,TRBJ2-6,TRBV6-2/TRBV6-3,-,-
TGTGCCAGCAGCCTCCTCCATAGACAGGGAGCCTCTGGGGCCAACGTCCTGACTTTC,CASSLLHRQGASGANVLTF,TRBJ2-6,TRBV7-9,-,TRBD1
TGTGCCAGCACTAGGGACAGCCGCCGTGAAGCTTTCTTT,CASTRDSRREAFF,TRBJ1-1,TRBV6-5,-,TRBD1
TGTGCCAGCAGCGCCCAGGTAAACTCTGGAAACACCATATATTTT,CASSAQVNSGNTIYF,TRBJ1-3,TRBV9,-,-
TGCAGCGGGTGGACTACCCAAGAGACCCAGTACTTC,CSGWTTQETQYF,TRBJ2-5,TRBV29-1,-,-
TGTGCCAGCAGTTACTCGCCCCCGAAAGCTAATACGCAGTATTTT,CASSYSPPKANTQYF,TRBJ2-3,TRBV6-2/TRBV6-3,-,-
TGTGCCAGCTCACCGGGGGCAGGGGGAGACGAGCAGTACTTC,CASSPGAGGDEQYF,TRBJ2-7,TRBV18,-,TRBD1
TGTGCCAGTAGTATAGGGGGCGCTCGTGCAGCACACTACAATGAGCAGTTCTTC,CASSIGGARAAHYNEQFF,TRBJ2-1,TRBV19,medium-sized,-
TGTGCCAGCAAAACAGGGGGAGCTGGGGCCAACGTCCTGACTTTC,CASKTGGAGANVLTF,TRBJ2-6,TRBV6-5,-,TRBD1
TGTGCCAGCAGTGAAGCGCGGGGTAGGATTAACTATGGCTACACCTTC,CASSEARGRINYGYTF,TRBJ1-2,TRBV2,-,-
TGTGCCAGTTATAACCGGAGGGCTGGCGAGCAGTACTTC,CASYNRRAGEQYF,TRBJ2-7,TRBV27,once,-
TGTGCTAGCAGCTTAGCCCGGGACAGGAACACCGGGGAGCTGTTTTTT,CASSLARDRNTGELFF,TRBJ2-2,TRBV7-7,-,TRBD1
TGTGCCAGTAGTATAGGCGGGAGACCCTCCTACAATGAGCAGTTCTTC,CASSIGGRPSYNEQFF,TRBJ2-1,TRBV19,-,TRBD2
TGTGCCAGCAGCTTAGCGAGTAGTCAAGAGACCCAGTACTTC,CASSLASSQETQYF,TRBJ2-5,TRBV7-2,-,-
TGCAGCGTTGAAGATCGCAGGGGGCACCCGGAGCAGTACTTC,CSVEDRRGHPEQYF,TRBJ2-7,TRBV29-1,-,TRBD1
TGTGCCAGCAGTTTATTAGCCCCTGCAAGCTACACCTTC,CASSLLAPASYTF,TRBJ1-2,TRBV28,-,-
TGTGCCAGCAGCCCTAGGGGGGGTGGCGAGCAGTACTTC,CASSPRGGGEQYF,TRBJ2-7,TRBV7-3,-,-
TGTGCCAGTAGTCGAACTAGCGGACCAACCTACGAGCAGTACTTC,CASSRTSGPTYEQYF,TRBJ2-7,TRBV19,-,TRBD2
TGTGCCAGCAGTTTTCGGGACAGGGCTTACTACGAGCAGTACTTC,CASSFRDRAYYEQYF,TRBJ2-7,TRBV28,-,TRBD1
TGTGCCAGCAGCCGAGGGACTAGCGGGGCTATCAGCTCCTACAATGAGCAGTTCTTC,CASSRGTSGAISSYNEQFF,TRBJ2-1,TRBV7-8,-,TRBD2
TGTGCCAGCAGACTTAGCGGAGGAGGCTCCTACGAGCAGTACTTC,CASRLSGGGSYEQYF,TRBJ2-7,TRBV27,-,-
TGTGCCAGCAGCTCGGGGTTAAATGAGCAGTTCTTC,CASSSGLNEQFF,TRBJ2-1,TRBV11-3,once,-
TGTGCCAGCAGCTCGACCGGGGGACAGAGAGCAGATACGCAGTATTTT,CASSSTGGQRADTQYF,TRBJ2-3,TRBV7-9,-,-
TGCGCCAGCAGCCGGTGGTTAGGTGGGGGGGCATCTGGAAACACCATATATTTT,CASSRWLGGGASGNTIYF,TRBJ1-3,TRBV4-1,-,-
TGTGCCAGCAGTCGAGGGACAGAACTAAATCAGCCCCAGCATTTT,CASSRGTELNQPQHF,TRBJ1-5,TRBV2,few,TRBD1
TGTGCCAGTAGTGATTGGGGACTAGCGTATACCGGGGAGCTGTTTTTT,CASSDWGLAYTGELFF,TRBJ2-2,TRBV19,-,TRBD2
TGTGCCTGGAGTGTACGGAGAGCGGGAGGGCCCGGGTCGCGCAATGAGCAGTTCTTC,CAWSVRRAGGPGSRNEQFF,TRBJ2-1,TRBV30,-,TRBD2
TGCGCCAGCAGCTTGTCCGACAGGGGATACGAGCAGTACTTC,CASSLSDRGYEQYF,TRBJ2-7,TRBV5-1,-,TRBD1